This T cell receptor beta chain is from a study of blood T cells in healthy people across ages. The V and J ends lost 4 bases and 0 bases respectively, with 13 bases between them. The length of the CDR3 is 15 residues. Germline CDR1 and CDR2: DFQATT and SNEGSKA (reference sequence). This clonotype was observed a few times. Its antigen is as yet unknown. Combining a sample-barcoded 5' primer with a J-beta primer mix, a second PCR ran for about 7 to 11 cycles. Through a template-switch adaptor with 12 random nucleotides, each cDNA molecule received a tag. There were at least 3 million CDR3-containing paired-end reads obtained from each sample. TCRdb re-analysed the 5' RACE reads in MiXCR, keeping a single row per CDR3 protein. The sample records 920,000 or so distinct CDR3 sequences, under 55% being singletons. Study conclusions and caveats: PBMC samples, being unsorted, prevented any conclusive comparison of naive and antigen-experienced cells.

The total RNA that was extracted per sample amounted to at least 5 micrograms. The chain carries TRBV20-1 and TRBJ2-1; D ambiguous. Source material: blood. The sequence derives from a woman in her fifties or sixties in good health. CDR3 in amino acids: CSATRVLSSYNEQFF. The CDR3 DNA sequence: TGCAGTGCTACCCGGGTCTTGAGCTCCTACAATGAGCAGTTCTTC.